This entry features one T cell receptor (beta chain) sequence. Its binding antigen is unknown. No base qualities exist here, and no much larger clone lies one base off it. Collaborating institutions collected whole blood in K2EDTA tubes following their own protocols. For TCRbeta analysis, collaborators shipped samples in one of three forms: frozen whole blood, isolated PBMCs, or DNA extracted from either of those sample types. This sample stems from a study of blood T cell repertoires in COVID-19 (dated by TCRdb to the early 2020s). About the full investigation: Samples from collaborators originated in the United States, Italy and Spain and spanned both the acute and convalescent phases of COVID-19. Samples came from the ongoing ImmuneRACE study (first 160 participants) plus 1,254 subjects from 6 global collaborators. The prospective study material was composed of cDNA or gDNA derived from T cells, B-cell-depleted T cells, or PBMCs. Nearly every sample came with metadata listing a de-identified subject ID, COVID-19 status, age in years and sex. Where HLA class I and class II types were available, the types were taken from metadata supplied by the sample provider, not from assay-based typing. The repertoires were made available in a free public database intended to serve as a resource for research on the immune response to SARS-CoV-2. Subjects who had been exposed to COVID-19, were actively infected with it, or had recovered from it provided the deeply sampled blood TCRbeta repertoires that made up the dataset.

In the germline V gene, CDR1 corresponds to MDHEN and CDR2 to SYDVKM. Counted from cysteine to phenylalanine, this CDR3 has 13 amino acids. The retained sequence is limited to the CDR3, 39 bases, with the frame set at the first base. V and J lose 8 bases and 2 bases, and a span of 9 bases separates them. Broad study findings and their caveats: Clinical and demographic metadata were provided uncurated, with the amount varying by source and participant.

TCRbeta CDR3 regions were amplified from genomic DNA by means of the immunoSEQ Assay, a bias-controlled multiplex PCR. The paper's data handling went like this. The number of nucleated cells in each sample was estimated from the amplification of reference gene primers within the assay. To quantify the absolute abundance of each unique TCRbeta CDR3 rearrangement, sequence reads were collapsed and filtered. For each sample, productive Simpson clonality was calculated as the square root of Simpson's diversity index over productive rearrangements. Imported from immuneACCESS, the table was reduced by TCRdb to in-frame sequences with V and J called. These copies leave out some clones; in studies compared against another copy, an unresolved V gene accounts for under half, and the cause of the remainder is not known. D and trimming were read from the DNA, whereas the V and J calls and clone size are those reported in that table. The sample profile shows 90,000 or so clones; nearly 90% of them were found once. The ten largest clonotypes hold roughly 4.5% of the sample.

The source of this sequence is a woman aged 80 or over with active or convalescent COVID-19. The rearranged chain carries TRBV28 and TRBJ1-4, with the D gene too uncertain to name. Sequences were obtained from peripheral blood. The CDR3 region has the sequence CASEGTTNEKLFF. The DNA is as follows: TGTGCCAGCGAGGGAACGACTAATGAAAAACTGTTTTTT.